The sequence of this T cell receptor (beta chain) was determined in a study of T cells after yellow fever vaccination. About the study: Researchers used SMART-Seq v4 Ultra Low Input to prepare fractions that had low cell numbers. The study, taken as a whole, reports: Peaking on day 5 versus 15, the secondary response was faster but weaker.

The TCR cDNA carried a universal primer site and UMIs from 5'RACE template switching. MiXCR, applied by TCRdb to the 5' RACE reads, yields one record per CDR3 protein. The sample yields some 600,000 distinct CDR3 sequences, roughly a sixth seen once. Germline V gene lookup returns CDR1 MGHRA and CDR2 YSYEKL. This CDR3 has 15 amino acids. Trimming stripped 3 bases from V and 6 bases from J, with 17 bases between. A remark on this clonotype: Its antigen is as yet unknown.

This chain connects TRBV4-1 to TRBJ1-2; D gene uncertain. This receptor was identified in a man younger than 35 who received the YFV17D yellow fever vaccine. The sample consisted of PBMCs, taken roughly 5 days after the first yellow fever vaccination. The CDR3 reads CASSQIPDGRDGYTF. CDR3 bases: TGCGCCAGCAGCCAGATCCCCGACGGGCGAGATGGCTACACCTTC.